These 20 T cell receptor beta chains share one sample of origin, sequenced in a study of T cells in Graves' hyperthyroidism and ophthalmopathy (dated by TCRdb to the late 2010s). The library relied on multiplex PCR. The sequencer listed for this sample is Illumina HiSeq 2000. TCR beta CDR3 regions were amplified from RNA transcripts. A first-round RT-PCR of the TCR CDR3 used the HTBI primer set with the Qiagen OneStep RT-PCR kit. TCRdb passed the public sequencing reads through fastp at Q25 and MiXCR, retaining productive beta sequences. Rows matching on CDR3 protein sequence are summarized as one entry with the most common DNA and genes. The sample profile shows 500,000 to 650,000 distinct CDR3 sequences; 20% of them were found once. The top ten constitute about 45% of the sample. Source material: blood. These receptors all stem from a man in his forties or fifties with Graves' ophthalmopathy.

The V gene is TRBV18, the J gene TRBJ2-1; the D is unclear. Germline CDR1 KGHSH, CDR2 LQKENI. CDR3 length: 15 residues. V lost 2 bases to trimming and J lost 7 bases, with 15 bases between them. CDR3 nucleotides: TGTGCCAGCTCACCAAAAGTGTCGGTGGGAAATGAGCAGTTCTTC. This translates into CASSPKVSVGNEQFF. The variable domain in full, completed from reference TRBV18 and TRBJ2-1, reads NAGVMQNPRHLVRRRGQEARLRCSPMKGHSHVYWYRQLPEEGLKFMVYLQKENIIDESGMPKERFSAEFPKEGPSILRIQQVVRGDSAAYFCASSPKVSVGNEQFFGPGTRLTVL.

Ten or more counts support this clonotype. The CDR3 region is CASSFDAAGGEDEQFF. Written as DNA, the CDR3 is TGTGCCAGCAGTTTTGATGCCGCCGGGGGCGAGGATGAGCAGTTCTTC. The gene calls are TRBV28 and TRBJ2-1; perhaps D is TRBD1 or TRBD2 (6 bases each). Trimming removed 3 bases from V and 8 bases from J, with 20 bases in between. CDR1 is MDHEN, CDR2 SYDVKM, per germline. The CDR3 is 16 amino acids.

This clonotype was recorded many times. The V and J genes are TRBV20-1 and TRBJ2-3; maybe TRBD1 (6 bases). The ends were cut back, 3 bases at V and 8 bases at J, with 15 bases in the middle. CDR1 is DFQATT, CDR2 SNEGSKA, per germline (reference sequence). CDR3 length equals 13 residues. The CDR3 sequence is CSASLLEGGTQYF. As DNA, the CDR3 is TGCAGTGCTAGTTTACTCGAAGGGGGTACGCAGTATTTT.

This clonotype was counted at least ten times. This sequence joins TRBV18 and TRBJ2-1; D might be TRBD1 (5 bases). Germline loops: CDR1 KGHSH, CDR2 LQKENI. V lost 5 bases and J 5 bases, leaving 10 bases between the germline ends. The CDR3 extends over 13 amino acids. The CDR3 nucleotides are TGTGCCAGCTCATCGACAGACGACAATGAGCAGTTCTTC. This encodes CASSSTDDNEQFF.

This clonotype was counted ten times or more. The chain uses TRBV20-1 and TRBJ2-3; either TRBD1 or TRBD2 may supply D (6 bases each). Germline lookup yields CDR1 DFQATT and CDR2 SNEGSKA (reference sequence). The CDR3 extends over 14 amino acids. Trimming took off 6 bases at V and 7 bases at J, with 20 bases between the two ends. The CDR3 DNA reads as TGCAGTGCCACCCAGCGGCAAGGGGGGAATACGCAGTATTTT. This translates into CSATQRQGGNTQYF.

This clonotype has only a few counts. V is TRBV18 and J is TRBJ2-1; D is possibly TRBD1 (7 bases). Germline loops: CDR1 KGHSH, CDR2 LQKENI. With 3 bases removed from V and 4 bases from J, the gap between germline ends came to 16 bases. The CDR3 length is 16 residues. The CDR3 here is CASSPTGDSRYNEQFF. The CDR3 DNA reads as TGTGCCAGCTCACCCACAGGGGACTCCCGTTACAATGAGCAGTTCTTC.

The chain joins TRBV20-1 to TRBJ2-7, with D tentatively TRBD2 (6 bases). Germline V CDR1 and CDR2: DFQATT, SNEGSKA (reference sequence). V dropped 5 bases and J dropped 6 bases, with 17 bases sitting between them. This CDR3 spans 13 amino acids. The CDR3 coding sequence is TGCAGTGCTCCCGGGAGTGTTGAGTCCGAGCAGTACTTC. This codes for CSAPGSVESEQYF.

This chain links TRBV7-9 with TRBJ2-5, with TRBD1 as a possible D gene (5 bases). Per the germline V gene, CDR1 is SEHNR and CDR2 is FQNEAQ (reference sequence). Trimming pared 8 bases from V and 3 bases from J, leaving 7 bases between. CDR3 length: 11 residues. The CDR3 bases are TGTGCCAGCCAGGGCGAAGAGACCCAGTACTTC. Protein sequence: CASQGEETQYF.

The V gene is TRBV11-2, the J gene TRBJ2-3; D ambiguous. Germline CDR1 SGHAT, CDR2 FQNNGV. The CDR3 is made up of 15 amino acids. Trimming cost V 4 bases and J 2 bases, with 13 bases left between them. This CDR3 is CASSSPTALTDTQYF. CDR3 bases: TGTGCCAGCAGCTCCCCAACAGCTCTCACAGATACGCAGTATTTT. The complete variable domain, with remaining parts taken from reference TRBV11-2 and TRBJ2-3, reads EAGVAQSPRYKIIEKRQSVAFWCNPISGHATLYWYQQILGQGPKLLIQFQNNGVVDDSQLPKDRFSAERLKGVDSTLKIQPAKLEDSAVYLCASSSPTALTDTQYFGPGTRLTVL.

The V gene is TRBV7-2, the J gene TRBJ2-7, with 12 bases fitting TRBD2. V lost 1 base and J lost 5; bases outside the gene matches: 6. Germline assignment: CDR1 SGHTA and CDR2 FQGNSA. This CDR3 has 16 amino acids. The chain's CDR3 is CASSLGLAGGPHEQYF. For the CDR3, the DNA is TGTGCCAGCAGCTTAGGGCTAGCGGGAGGGCCCCACGAGCAGTACTTC.

This clonotype was counted many times. The V gene is TRBV7-9, the J gene TRBJ2-4; TRBD2 agrees at 9 bases. CDR3 length equals 13 residues. The J segment lost 12 bases and the V segment lost 5 bases, leaving 8 bases of the junction unmatched. Germline-derived CDR1 and CDR2 are SEHNR and FQNEAQ (reference sequence). The CDR3 DNA follows: TGTGCCAGCAGCGTCGGGACTAGCCGTAATCAGTACTTC. Protein: CASSVGTSRNQYF. Filled out from reference TRBV7-9 and TRBJ2-4, the complete variable domain reads DTGVSQNPRHKITKRGQNVTFRCDPISEHNRLYWYRQTLGQGPEFLTYFQNEAQLEKSRLLSDRFSAERPKGSFSTLEIQRTEQGDSAMYLCASSVGTSRNQYFGAGTRLSVL.

This clonotype was counted a few times. This rearrangement joins TRBV2 to TRBJ1-4; 7 bases map to TRBD1. V was pared by 7 bases and J by 0 bases, with 2 bases of the junction left unmatched. CDR1 is SNHLY and CDR2 is FYNNEI in the germline V gene. This CDR3 spans 14 amino acids. The CDR3 is CASNRGPTNEKLFF. CDR3 nucleotides: TGTGCCAGCAACAGGGGACCAACTAATGAAAAACTGTTTTTT.

In its sample, this clonotype was seen a few times. The J gene is TRBJ2-2, the V gene TRBV24-1; TRBD1 agrees at 11 bases. J gave up 7 bases and V 3 bases, and 3 bases lay outside the gene matches. Germline CDR1 KGHDR, CDR2 SFDVKD. CDR3 length: 15 amino acids. The CDR3 here is CATSDAGTGGGELFF. As DNA, the CDR3 is TGTGCCACCAGTGATGCCGGGACAGGGGGCGGGGAGCTGTTTTTT.

The chain has TRBV4-1 and TRBJ2-2; TRBD2 is a possible D gene (6 bases). CDR3 length equals 13 residues. The V gene lost 4 bases and the J gene lost 6 bases, with 9 bases spanning the gap. CDR1 and CDR2 (germline): MGHRA, YSYEKL. The CDR3 DNA follows: TGCGCCAGCAGCCGATCGGGGGCCGGGGAGCTGTTTTTT. Translated, it gives CASSRSGAGELFF.

This clonotype was seen many times. The chain uses TRBV7-9 and TRBJ2-7; TRBD1 agrees at 10 bases. The junction had 6 bases not matched to a gene; V was cut back by 6 bases and J by 1 base. The CDR3 is 15 residues long. CDR1 is SEHNR and CDR2 is FQNEAQ in the germline V gene (reference sequence). CDR3 DNA: TGTGCCAGCAGTCCACCGGGACAGGGGTCCTACGAGCAGTACTTC. Its translation: CASSPPGQGSYEQYF.

In its sample, this clonotype was seen many times. The chain uses TRBV2 and TRBJ2-7; TRBD1 matches at 7 bases. There are 14 residues in the CDR3. V was pared by 5 bases and J by 2 bases, with 6 bases of the junction left unmatched. Germline CDR1 reads SNHLY; CDR2 reads FYNNEI. CDR3 protein: CASSSGTAPYEQYF. The DNA for the CDR3 is TGTGCCAGCAGTTCGGGGACAGCCCCCTACGAGCAGTACTTC.

The V call is TRBV5-1, the J call TRBJ2-6; TRBD1 agrees at 7 bases. V shed 1 base and J 4 bases; nucleotides not matched to a gene: 11. There are 18 residues in the CDR3. Germline V gene lookup returns CDR1 SGHRS and CDR2 YFSETQ. The CDR3 nucleotides are TGCGCCAGCAGCTTGTTACGACAGGGAGCTCTCGGGGCCAACGTCCTGACTTTC. As protein: CASSLLRQGALGANVLTF.

Concerning this clonotype itself: Being one base from a much bigger clone, this may be a read error. The CDR3, as DNA: TGTGCCAGCAGAGGGGACGCAGATACGCAGTATTTT. Amino acids: CASRGDADTQYF. The chain combines TRBV28 with TRBJ2-3; the D call may be TRBD1 or TRBD2 (5 bases each). Germline V gives CDR1 MDHEN, CDR2 SYDVKM. V shed 6 bases and J shed 4 bases, with 8 bases lying between them. This CDR3 spans 12 amino acids. The whole variable domain, remainder taken from reference TRBV28 and TRBJ2-3, is DVKVTQSSRYLVKRTGEKVFLECVQDMDHENMFWYRQDPGLGLRLIYFSYDVKMKEKGDIPEGYSVSREKKERFSLILESASTNQTSMYLCASRGDADTQYFGPGTRLTVL.

The rearrangement uses TRBV2 and TRBJ1-2; maybe TRBD1 (5 bases). The CDR3 is 12 amino acids. V was shortened by 2 bases and J by 10 bases, with 11 bases between the two germline ends. Germline loops: CDR1 SNHLY, CDR2 FYNNEI. This CDR3 reads CASSERGSFYTF. CDR3 sequence (DNA): TGTGCCAGCAGTGAACGGGGCAGCTTCTACACCTTC.

V gene TRBV25-1 combines with J gene TRBJ2-3; TRBD1 matches 10 bases. V dropped 8 bases and J dropped 2; count of bases not matched to a gene: 1. The CDR3 consists of 13 residues. Germline-derived CDR1 and CDR2 are MGHDK and SYGVNS. CDR3: CASGTGVTDTQYF. The CDR3 DNA follows: TGTGCCAGCGGGACAGGGGTCACAGATACGCAGTATTTT.